This entry lists 27 T cell receptor beta chains sequenced from one sample in a study of OX40 agonist ivuxolimab in advanced cancers. Here immunoSEQ multiplex PCR was the method, and the copy in TCRdb shows in-frame clones only, minus some. This table holds approximately 66,000 clones, around 88% found once. The starting material was CD4+ or CD8+ T cells sorted from blood, obtained in a trial of the OX40 agonist ivuxolimab. These receptors all stem from an adult with an advanced solid tumor such as melanoma, head and neck, liver or kidney cancer.

Concerning this clone itself: In the same sample, other DNA sequences code for this CDR3. The CDR3 DNA follows: TGTGCCAGCTCACCCCAGGGGAACACTGAAGCTTTCTTT. Encoded protein: CASSPQGNTEAFF. The rearrangement joins TRBV18 to TRBJ1-1; D is possibly TRBD1 (5 bases). The germline V gene has CDR1 KGHSH and CDR2 LQKENI. The CDR3 is 13 residues long. Between the trimmed V and J ends, which lost 3 bases and 1 base, there was a span of 6 bases.

The rearrangement links TRBV28 to TRBJ2-2; D may be TRBD1 (6 bases). The CDR3 is made up of 14 amino acids. Trimming stripped 7 bases from V and 6 bases from J, with 15 bases between. Germline CDR1 reads MDHEN; CDR2 reads SYDVKM. CDR3 DNA: TGTGCCAGCAAAAGGACAGCAGACGCCGGGGAGCTGTTTTTT. Protein sequence: CASKRTADAGELFF.

This rearrangement joins TRBV7-8 to TRBJ2-7, with D possibly TRBD2 on 5 matching bases. V shed 0 bases and J shed 2 bases, with 11 bases lying between them. This CDR3 contains 15 residues. Germline CDR1 SGHVS, CDR2 FQNEAQ. DNA for the CDR3: TGTGCCAGCAGCTTAGCGCGGGTCAGAACCTACGAGCAGTACTTC. It is translated as CASSLARVRTYEQYF.

The chain employs TRBV6-1 and TRBJ2-2; no definite D call. From germline, CDR1 is MNHNS and CDR2 SASEGT. V lost 6 bases to trimming and J lost 7 bases, with 12 bases between them. CDR3 length: 13 amino acids. CDR3 sequence (DNA): TGTGCCAGCAGAAGGGCAAGATTCGGGGAGCTGTTTTTT. Its protein is CASRRARFGELFF.

The CDR3 DNA is TGTGCCAGCAGCTCCACAGAGGGCACTGAAGCTTTCTTT. This codes for CASSSTEGTEAFF. The chain uses TRBV5-4 and TRBJ1-1; unclear D gene. The V end was cut by 3 bases, the J end by 4 bases, with 10 bases between. The CDR3 totals 13 residues. In germline, CDR1 is SGHNT, CDR2 YYREEE (reference sequence).

This clone was recorded once. This rearrangement joins TRBV7-8 to TRBJ1-5; 7 nucleotides match TRBD1. The CDR3 covers 14 residues. V was pared by 1 base and J by 11 bases, with 8 bases of the junction left unmatched. From germline, CDR1 is SGHVS and CDR2 FQNEAQ. CDR3 amino acids: CASSLVAFQGAQHF. The CDR3 DNA reads TGTGCCAGCAGCTTAGTGGCCTTTCAGGGGGCCCAGCATTTT. The full variable domain, with the rest looked up from reference TRBV7-8 and TRBJ1-5, is GAGVSQSPRYKVAKRGQDVALRCDPISGHVSLFWYQQALGQGPEFLTYFQNEAQLDKSGLPSDRFFAERPEGSVSTLKIQRTQQEDSAVYLCASSLVAFQGAQHFGDGTRLSIL.

The chain employs TRBV7-6 and TRBJ2-3, with D maybe TRBD2 (6 bases). This CDR3 spans 15 amino acids. Between the trimmed V and J ends, which lost 5 bases and 2 bases, there was a span of 14 bases. The germline V gene has CDR1 SGHVS and CDR2 FNYEAQ. The CDR3 nucleotides are TGTGCCAGCAGCGGGCGAGGACTAACCACAGATACGCAGTATTTT. It codes for CASSGRGLTTDTQYF. Full variable domain (remainder filled in from reference TRBV7-6 and TRBJ2-3): GAGVSQSPRYKVTKRGQDVALRCDPISGHVSLYWYRQALGQGPEFLTYFNYEAQQDKSGLPNDRFSAERPEGSISTLTIQRTEQRDSAMYRCASSGRGLTTDTQYFGPGTRLTVL.

The chain joins TRBV7-3 to TRBJ1-2; no reliable D call. V was shortened by 5 bases and J by 0 bases, with 7 bases between the two germline ends. From germline, CDR1 is SGHTA and CDR2 FQGTGA. The CDR3 is 13 residues long. The CDR3 here is CASSPTANYGYTF. The CDR3 coding sequence is TGTGCCAGCAGCCCTACAGCTAACTATGGCTACACCTTC.

V is TRBV4-2 and J is TRBJ2-7, with TRBD1 matching over 9 bases. The CDR3 is 16 residues long. Germline loops: CDR1 LGHNA, CDR2 YNFKEQ. With V trimmed by 3 bases and J by 0 bases, 6 bases remained unmatched. The CDR3 region has the DNA TGTGCCAGCAGCCAGCCCGGGACAGGGAGCTCCTACGAGCAGTACTTC. Translating gives CASSQPGTGSSYEQYF.

This rearrangement joins TRBV11-2 to TRBJ2-1, with 11 positions matching TRBD1. The CDR3 consists of 15 residues. J was trimmed by 8 bases and V by 2 bases; bases with no gene match: 5. Germline assignment: CDR1 SGHAT and CDR2 FQNNGV. The CDR3 DNA reads as TGTGCCAGCAGCTTATCCCGGACAGGGGGCTATGAGCAGTTCTTC. This encodes CASSLSRTGGYEQFF.

The chain employs TRBV11-2 and TRBJ1-5, with TRBD1 identical over 8 bases. The ends lost 5 bases at V and 2 bases at J; junction bases unmatched: 8. Germline V lookup: CDR1 SGHAT, CDR2 FQNNGV. This CDR3 is 16 amino acids long. CDR3 nucleotides: TGTGCCAGCAGCGCGCGGACAGGGTCGGGCAATCAGCCCCAGCATTTT. The encoded protein is CASSARTGSGNQPQHF.

V is TRBV18 and J is TRBJ2-6; D possibly corresponds to TRBD1 (6 bases). The germline V gene has CDR1 KGHSH and CDR2 LQKENI. With 4 bases removed from V and 2 bases from J, the gap between germline ends came to 15 bases. This CDR3 is built from 17 residues. The CDR3 bases are TGTGCCAGCTCACTTACAGGGCTGTCCCCTGGGGCCAACGTCCTGACTTTC. It translates to CASSLTGLSPGANVLTF.

The chain uses TRBV28 and TRBJ1-5; D is possibly TRBD1 (5 bases). Deletions cut 1 base from V and 2 bases from J, with 9 bases between. From germline, CDR1 is MDHEN and CDR2 SYDVKM. The CDR3 consists of 15 residues. The CDR3 nucleotides read TGTGCCAGCAGTTTATCCGGGGGGGGCAATCAGCCCCAGCATTTT. Amino acids: CASSLSGGGNQPQHF.

This sequence joins TRBV5-6 and TRBJ2-3, with no clear D. Trimming left V 3 bases short and J 4 bases short, with 3 bases between. There are 11 residues in the CDR3. Germline CDR1 reads SGHDT; CDR2 reads YYEEEE. The chain's CDR3 is CASSSSDTQYF. CDR3 nucleotide sequence: TGTGCCAGCAGCTCCTCAGATACGCAGTATTTT.

The chain employs TRBV19 and TRBJ2-3; 9 bases agree with TRBD1. The CDR3 spans 15 residues. From germline, CDR1 is LNHDA and CDR2 SQIVND (reference sequence). Trimming took 7 bases from V and 7 from J; bases not matched to a gene: 12. CDR3 residues: CASTQPGTGINTQYF. CDR3 sequence (DNA): TGTGCCAGTACCCAACCCGGGACAGGGATAAATACGCAGTATTTT. Variable domain in full (rest from reference TRBV19 and TRBJ2-3): DGGITQSPKYLFRKEGQNVTLSCEQNLNHDAMYWYRQDPGQGLRLIYYSQIVNDFQKGDIAEGYSVSREKKESFPLTVTSAQKNPTAFYLCASTQPGTGINTQYFGPGTRLTVL.

The rearrangement links TRBV12-5 to TRBJ2-1, with 13 bases lining up with TRBD2. The trim removed 4 bases at V and 7 bases at J, leaving 4 bases unmatched. Germline CDR1 and CDR2: LGHNT and FRNRAP. The CDR3 totals 15 residues. This chain's CDR3 is CASGSRTSGGNEQFF. For the CDR3, the DNA is TGTGCTAGTGGTTCGCGGACTAGCGGGGGAAATGAGCAGTTCTTC.

The gene calls are TRBV30 and TRBJ1-4; TRBD1 might be the D (5 bases). The CDR3 sequence is 13 residues long. Germline values: CDR1 GTSNPN, CDR2 SVGIG (reference sequence). V lost 2 bases, J lost 3 bases, and 7 bases lay in between. In nucleotides, the CDR3 is TGTGCCTGGAGTCAGGGTTCTAATGAAAAACTGTTTTTT. Protein sequence: CAWSQGSNEKLFF.

The rearrangement joins TRBV5-1 to TRBJ2-5, with 9 bases matching TRBD1. V dropped 4 bases and J dropped 5; count of bases not matched to a gene: 3. The CDR3 spans 13 residues. Germline assignment: CDR1 SGHRS and CDR2 YFSETQ. CDR3 nucleotide sequence: TGCGCCAGCAGCGGACAGGGGAGCGAGACCCAGTACTTC. Its protein product is CASSGQGSETQYF.

The chain joins TRBV6-5 to TRBJ1-3; D gene unclear. The ends were cut back, 2 bases at V and 4 bases at J, with 12 bases in the middle. CDR3 length: 15 residues. CDR1 is MNHEY, CDR2 SVGAGI, per germline. CDR3 sequence: CASSYNRQLGNTIYF. For the CDR3, the DNA is TGTGCCAGCAGTTACAATAGGCAGTTGGGAAACACCATATATTTT.

The chain is built from TRBV2 and TRBJ1-1, with D hard to call. V dropped 7 bases and J dropped 0 bases, with 9 bases sitting between them. Germline V gene sequence: CDR1 SNHLY, CDR2 FYNNEI. There are 13 residues in the CDR3. The CDR3 sequence is CASTAILNTEAFF. The CDR3 DNA is TGTGCCAGCACGGCGATTCTGAACACTGAAGCTTTCTTT.

V gene TRBV10-3 combines with J gene TRBJ1-4; D is unresolved. V lost 0 bases, J lost 0 bases, and 5 bases lay in between. The CDR3 spans 15 residues. The V gene's germline CDR1 is ENHRY and CDR2 SYGVKD. The CDR3 loop is CAISESSTTNEKLFF. In nucleotides, the CDR3 is TGTGCCATCAGTGAGTCATCGACAACTAATGAAAAACTGTTTTTT.

This clone was picked up one time. The chain couples TRBV30 to TRBJ1-2; tentative D call: TRBD1 (5 bases). V dropped 1 base and J dropped 2 bases, with 11 bases sitting between them. The V gene's germline CDR1 is GTSNPN and CDR2 SVGIG (reference sequence). This CDR3 has 14 residues. In nucleotides, the CDR3 is TGTGCCTGGAGTGCCCAGGGCAGAAACTATGGCTACACCTTC. Its translation: CAWSAQGRNYGYTF.

The genes are TRBV5-1 and TRBJ2-1; D may be TRBD1 or TRBD2 (6 bases each). This CDR3 is 14 amino acids long. The germline CDR1 and CDR2 sequences are SGHRS and YFSETQ. V lost 0 bases to trimming and J lost 3 bases, with 7 bases between them. The CDR3 spells CASSLEGGYNEQFF. The CDR3 coding sequence is TGCGCCAGCAGCTTGGAGGGGGGCTACAATGAGCAGTTCTTC.

The chain employs TRBV11-3 and TRBJ2-2; no clear D. V was cut by 4 bases and J by 7 bases, with 10 bases left in between. CDR1 SGHNT and CDR2 YENEEA come from the germline V gene. The CDR3 runs 13 residues. The CDR3, as DNA: TGTGCCAGCAGCTCCCAAGAAGACGGGGAGCTGTTTTTT. Its translation: CASSSQEDGELFF.

The V gene is TRBV11-2, the J gene TRBJ2-7; 8 bases map to TRBD2. CDR3 length equals 13 residues. Looked up from germline, CDR1 is SGHAT and CDR2 is FQNNGV. Losses at the gene ends were 5 bases for V and 6 bases for J; bases not matched to a gene: 6. The CDR3: CASSVSLAGEQYF. In DNA, the CDR3 is TGTGCCAGCAGCGTCAGCCTAGCGGGCGAGCAGTACTTC.

V is TRBV10-1 and J is TRBJ1-5; the match to TRBD1 covers 10 bases. With V trimmed by 6 bases and J by 5 bases, 4 bases remained unmatched. The CDR3 consists of 14 residues. CDR1 is WNHNN and CDR2 is SYGVQD in the germline V gene (reference sequence). CDR3 nucleotides: TGCGCCAGCAGAGACAGGGGGCGCGATCAGCCCCAGCATTTT. Translating it yields CASRDRGRDQPQHF.

The chain has TRBV5-1 and TRBJ2-1, with TRBD2 identical over 9 bases. The CDR3 is made up of 14 amino acids. Losses at the gene ends were 4 bases for V and 8 bases for J; bases not matched to a gene: 7. Germline CDR1 SGHRS, CDR2 YFSETQ. The CDR3 sequence is CASSPSGGLDEQFF. The CDR3 nucleotides are TGCGCCAGCAGCCCCAGCGGGGGGTTGGATGAGCAGTTCTTC.